This is a list of T cell receptor beta chains from one sample in a study of shared clonotypes between healthy human individuals. Using immunoSEQ multiplex PCR, the repertoire was profiled, and TCRdb retains in-frame clones only, with some absent. The top ten hold about 2% of the sample, which has about 640,000 clones, about two thirds seen once. Sample: memory CD4+ T cells sorted from blood. These receptors were collected from a woman aged 25 to 39 in good health. CDR3s include the opening cysteine and the closing phenylalanine or tryptophan. Fields, in order: D gene, V gene, J gene, clone size, CDR3 DNA, CDR3 protein. A D gene is named only where the DNA matches it firmly. Some rows have no size entry. The others give once, few or many, or a class for an expanded clone.

D: TRBD1
V: TRBV28
J: TRBJ1-1
size: .
DNA: TGTGCCAGCAGCTCTTGGGGACAGGGAGGAACTGAAGCTTTCTTT
CDR3: CASSSWGQGGTEAFF

D: .
V: TRBV10-3
J: TRBJ2-2
size: .
DNA: TGTGCCATCAGTGAGCTAGAAAACACCGGGGAGCTGTTTTTT
CDR3: CAISELENTGELFF

D: TRBD1
V: TRBV5-8
J: TRBJ1-2
size: .
DNA: TGTGCCAGCAGCATGACCGGGACAGGGTCTGGCTACACCTTC
CDR3: CASSMTGTGSGYTF

D: TRBD1
V: TRBV7-9
J: TRBJ1-4
size: .
DNA: TGTGCCAGCAGCTTAATGGACAGGTCCGATGAAAAACTGTTTTTT
CDR3: CASSLMDRSDEKLFF

D: TRBD1
V: TRBV29-1
J: TRBJ1-3
size: .
DNA: TGCAGCGTCGGACAGGGCGGAAACACCATATATTTT
CDR3: CSVGQGGNTIYF

D: .
V: TRBV28
J: TRBJ2-7
size: .
DNA: TGTGCCAGCAGTTCGACCATGAGAGAGCAGTACTTC
CDR3: CASSSTMREQYF

D: .
V: TRBV2
J: TRBJ1-5
size: .
DNA: TGTGCCAGCAGTGAAGAGGGAAGCAATCAGCCCCAGCATTTT
CDR3: CASSEEGSNQPQHF

D: TRBD2
V: TRBV6-5
J: TRBJ2-7
size: .
DNA: TGTGCCAGCACCCACGGCGGGGGGTACGAGCAGTACTTC
CDR3: CASTHGGGYEQYF

D: TRBD1
V: TRBV27
J: TRBJ2-1
size: once
DNA: TGTGCCAGCACCCCCGACAGGGGGCATGATGAGCAGTTCTTC
CDR3: CASTPDRGHDEQFF

D: .
V: TRBV18
J: TRBJ1-5
size: .
DNA: TGTGCCAGCTCACCAGGCAGCGACAATCAGCCCCAGCATTTT
CDR3: CASSPGSDNQPQHF

D: .
V: TRBV28
J: TRBJ1-2
size: once
DNA: TGTGCCAGCAGTTCCGCAGGAGGTTGGAGCTATGGCTACACCTTC
CDR3: CASSSAGGWSYGYTF

D: .
V: TRBV5-1
J: TRBJ1-2
size: .
DNA: TGCGCCAGCAGCCCGGGACCGAACTATGGCTACACCTTC
CDR3: CASSPGPNYGYTF

D: .
V: TRBV7-2
J: TRBJ2-7
size: .
DNA: TGTGCCAGCAGCAGACAGGAGGGCTACGAGCAGTACTTC
CDR3: CASSRQEGYEQYF

D: TRBD2
V: TRBV5-4
J: TRBJ2-7
size: few
DNA: TGTGCCAGCAGCCGGGGACTAGCGGAGATCTACGAGCAGTACTTC
CDR3: CASSRGLAEIYEQYF

D: TRBD1
V: TRBV5-1
J: TRBJ1-5
size: .
DNA: TGCGCCAGCAGCTTATCGGGACAGGCACGGCAGCCCCAGCATTTT
CDR3: CASSLSGQARQPQHF

D: TRBD2
V: TRBV28
J: TRBJ2-5
size: many
DNA: TGTGCCAGCAGTTTCTGGACTAGCAACGAAGAGACCCAGTACTTC
CDR3: CASSFWTSNEETQYF

D: TRBD1
V: TRBV28
J: TRBJ2-7
size: .
DNA: TGTGCCAGCAAGATCCTACCGGGACAGGGGATTTCCGAGCAGTACTTC
CDR3: CASKILPGQGISEQYF

D: .
V: TRBV7-2
J: TRBJ2-3
size: .
DNA: TGTGCCAGCCCAGATCAGGGAGCCTGGGCAGATACGCAGTATTTT
CDR3: CASPDQGAWADTQYF

D: TRBD2
V: TRBV6-6
J: TRBJ2-7
size: few
DNA: TGTGCCAGCAGCCATCAAGGGACTAGTAGAACCTACGAGCAGTACTTC
CDR3: CASSHQGTSRTYEQYF

D: .
V: TRBV18
J: TRBJ1-1
size: .
DNA: TGTGCCAGCTCACCACCGGTCCGTGACAGCGCTTTCTTT
CDR3: CASSPPVRDSAFF

D: .
V: TRBV7-3
J: TRBJ2-3
size: .
DNA: TGTGCCAGCAGCTTATTACCGGGGGCGACGACAGATACGCAGTATTTT
CDR3: CASSLLPGATTDTQYF

D: .
V: TRBV7-9
J: TRBJ2-7
size: .
DNA: TGTGCCAGCAGCTTGGTGGCAGGGGTAACCTACGAGCAGTACTTC
CDR3: CASSLVAGVTYEQYF

D: .
V: TRBV5-1
J: TRBJ2-3
size: .
DNA: TGCGCCAGCACCTCGTTCCCTGGGACAGATACGCAGTATTTT
CDR3: CASTSFPGTDTQYF

D: .
V: TRBV7-6
J: TRBJ2-1
size: .
DNA: TGTGCCAGCAGCTTAAACACTGGTAGCTCCTACAATGAGCAGTTCTTC
CDR3: CASSLNTGSSYNEQFF

D: .
V: TRBV5-4
J: TRBJ2-5
size: .
DNA: TGTGCCAGCACCTTCCTTGGGGTCGCAACCCAGTACTTC
CDR3: CASTFLGVATQYF

D: TRBD1
V: TRBV7-9
J: TRBJ1-2
size: .
DNA: TGTGCCAGCAGCTTGACCGGGACAGGCCAGGGCTATGGCTACACCTTC
CDR3: CASSLTGTGQGYGYTF

D: .
V: TRBV19
J: TRBJ2-1
size: .
DNA: TGTGCCAGTAGACCCCTCATGCGCTCGAACAATGAGCAGTTCTTC
CDR3: CASRPLMRSNNEQFF

D: .
V: TRBV6-5
J: TRBJ2-7
size: .
DNA: TGTGCCAGCAGTTACTCGACCCCACCCGAGCAGTACTTC
CDR3: CASSYSTPPEQYF

D: TRBD1
V: TRBV29-1
J: TRBJ2-4
size: .
DNA: TGCAGCGTGTGCGCTGGGACAGGGGGTTCCAAAAACATTCAGTACTTC
CDR3: CSVCAGTGGSKNIQYF

D: .
V: TRBV14
J: TRBJ2-7
size: .
DNA: TGTGCCAGCAGCCGAATATCAGGGCAGTACTTC
CDR3: CASSRISGQYF

D: .
V: TRBV27
J: TRBJ2-7
size: .
DNA: TGTGCCAGCAGTTTAAGACAGGACTCCTACGAGCAGTACTTC
CDR3: CASSLRQDSYEQYF

D: TRBD2
V: TRBV18
J: TRBJ2-3
size: .
DNA: TGTGCCAGCTCACCACCCAGCGGGGACACAGATACGCAGTATTTT
CDR3: CASSPPSGDTDTQYF

D: TRBD1
V: TRBV6-6
J: TRBJ2-7
size: .
DNA: TGTGCCAGCAAAGACAGGGCGTCCTACGAGCAGTACTTC
CDR3: CASKDRASYEQYF

D: .
V: TRBV28
J: TRBJ1-1
size: few
DNA: TGTGCCAGCGGAGACAGTTTCGGGACTGAAGCTTTCTTT
CDR3: CASGDSFGTEAFF

D: .
V: TRBV6-5
J: TRBJ1-1
size: .
DNA: TGTGCCAGCAGACCCGACAGGAACACTGAAGCTTTCTTT
CDR3: CASRPDRNTEAFF

D: .
V: TRBV5-1
J: TRBJ2-5
size: .
DNA: TGCGCCAGCAGCTCTGACAGGTGGCTGGAGACCCAGTACTTC
CDR3: CASSSDRWLETQYF

D: TRBD1
V: TRBV4-2
J: TRBJ1-1
size: .
DNA: TGTGCCAGCAGCCAAGTCCCTGGACAGGGTGGTTCTGAAGCTTTCTTT
CDR3: CASSQVPGQGGSEAFF

D: .
V: TRBV19
J: TRBJ1-4
size: few
DNA: TGTGCCAGTAGATATCGCGGGGGCGATGAAAAACTGTTTTTT
CDR3: CASRYRGGDEKLFF

D: .
V: TRBV25-1
J: TRBJ2-7
size: .
DNA: TGTGCCAGCCGCTCCTCCTACGAGCAGCACTTC
CDR3: CASRSSYEQHF

D: .
V: TRBV19
J: TRBJ1-5
size: .
DNA: TGTGCCAGTAACAATGGGGGAACTCAGCCCCAGCATTTT
CDR3: CASNNGGTQPQHF

D: .
V: TRBV7-9
J: TRBJ1-2
size: many
DNA: TGTGCCAGCAGCCCCCCGGAAGGGGGGGACACCTTC
CDR3: CASSPPEGGDTF

D: .
V: TRBV10-3
J: TRBJ1-1
size: .
DNA: TGTGCCACCAGCCGGGACAAGTCAGCTTTCTTT
CDR3: CATSRDKSAFF

D: TRBD1
V: TRBV30
J: TRBJ2-7
size: .
DNA: TGTGCCTGGAGAGTTAACAGGGGCGCGGGCTTTCCCGAGCAGTACTTC
CDR3: CAWRVNRGAGFPEQYF

D: .
V: TRBV28
J: TRBJ1-1
size: .
DNA: TGTGCCAGCAGTGAGAGTGGGGTAGTCACTGAAGCTTTCTTT
CDR3: CASSESGVVTEAFF

D: TRBD2
V: TRBV18
J: TRBJ2-2
size: .
DNA: TGTGCCAGCTCACCAAGACTAGCGGGAGAAGGTACCGGGGAGCTGTTTTTT
CDR3: CASSPRLAGEGTGELFF

D: .
V: TRBV7-8
J: TRBJ2-3
size: .
DNA: TGTGCCAGCAGCTTACCGTGGACGCGGGGAGATACGCAGTATTTT
CDR3: CASSLPWTRGDTQYF

D: .
V: TRBV7-7
J: TRBJ1-1
size: .
DNA: TGTGCCAGCAGCCCACAGGTGGACACTGAAGCTTTCTTT
CDR3: CASSPQVDTEAFF

D: .
V: TRBV6-1
J: TRBJ2-6
size: .
DNA: TGTGCCAGCAGTGATGAAGCGGCCTCTGGGGCCAACGTCCTGACTTTC
CDR3: CASSDEAASGANVLTF

D: .
V: TRBV19
J: TRBJ1-3
size: .
DNA: TGTGCCAGTGGAAACAATCGGGACGCCATCTCTGGAAACACCATATATTTT
CDR3: CASGNNRDAISGNTIYF

D: TRBD1
V: TRBV29-1
J: TRBJ1-2
size: once
DNA: TGCAGCGTTGAAAGGGACAGGGGGGATGGCTACACCTTC
CDR3: CSVERDRGDGYTF

D: .
V: TRBV7-9
J: TRBJ2-2
size: .
DNA: TGTGCCAGCAGCCGAATACTACCGTCGAACACCGGGGAGCTGTTTTTT
CDR3: CASSRILPSNTGELFF

D: .
V: TRBV2
J: TRBJ2-3
size: few
DNA: TGTGCCAGCAGGTCCTTGGGGGGACGCACAGATACGCAGTATTTT
CDR3: CASRSLGGRTDTQYF

D: TRBD2
V: TRBV28
J: TRBJ2-7
size: .
DNA: TGTGCCAGCAGACGCGGACTAGCGGGAACCCACGAGCAGTACTTC
CDR3: CASRRGLAGTHEQYF

D: .
V: TRBV2
J: TRBJ2-3
size: once
DNA: TGTGCCAGCAGGTTAGCGGAGGCAGAGGATACGCAGTATTTT
CDR3: CASRLAEAEDTQYF

D: .
V: TRBV15
J: TRBJ1-1
size: .
DNA: TGTGCCACCAGCATACAAGTGAACACTGAAGCTTTCTTT
CDR3: CATSIQVNTEAFF

D: TRBD1
V: TRBV5-1
J: TRBJ1-2
size: once
DNA: TGCGCCAGCAGCTTCCCCGGGACAGACGACCGCTATGGCTACACCTTC
CDR3: CASSFPGTDDRYGYTF

D: .
V: TRBV5-4
J: TRBJ2-5
size: .
DNA: TGTGCCAGCAGCTCCAAAGGGATTGGGGAGACCCAGTACTTC
CDR3: CASSSKGIGETQYF

D: .
V: TRBV11-2
J: TRBJ2-4
size: .
DNA: TGTGCCAGCAGCTTACTAGGGGGAGCCAAAAACATTCAGTACTTC
CDR3: CASSLLGGAKNIQYF

D: .
V: TRBV7-9
J: TRBJ2-5
size: .
DNA: TGTGCCAGCAGCTCCCATCTTCAGATCGTGAAGACCCAGTACTTC
CDR3: CASSSHLQIVKTQYF

D: TRBD2
V: TRBV4-2
J: TRBJ2-1
size: .
DNA: TGTGCCAGCAGCCTCAGACTAGCGGGAGGGCCCGATGAGCAGTTCTTC
CDR3: CASSLRLAGGPDEQFF